These 19 T cell receptor beta chains were sequenced from one sample in a study of early T cells in non-severe SARS-CoV-2 infection (dated by TCRdb to the early 2020s). The library relied on 5' RACE. This sample was sequenced with a NextSeq 500. TCRdb reanalyzed the raw reads on its own, using fastp at Q25 for trimming and MiXCR for clone calling, and kept in-frame beta chains. A single entry per CDR3 protein holds the most common genes and DNA from its merged rows. The sample includes roughly 75,000 distinct CDR3 sequences, with roughly 9.6% observed a single time. The ten biggest clones cover around 4.6% of the sample. The source material was whole blood. These receptors were obtained from an adult who was a healthcare worker with PCR-confirmed SARS-CoV-2 infection or an uninfected control (not recorded which).

The gene calls are TRBV12-3 or TRBV12-4 and TRBJ2-5; a possible D gene is TRBD2 (7 bases). The germline V and J ends were trimmed by 5 bases and 2 bases, with 9 bases remaining between them. This CDR3 contains 13 residues. CDR3 residues: CASSSGTQETQYF. The CDR3 coding sequence is TGTGCCAGCAGTAGCGGGACACAAGAGACCCAGTACTTC.

The chain uses TRBV12-3 or TRBV12-4 and TRBJ2-7, with 10 bases matching TRBD1. This CDR3 has 17 amino acids. Unmatched junction bases numbered 10, after V lost 3 bases and J lost 2 bases. CDR3 in amino acids: CASSLSFRDRGAYEQYF. The CDR3 DNA sequence: TGTGCCAGCAGTTTGTCCTTCCGGGACAGGGGCGCCTACGAGCAGTACTTC.

This clonotype was observed many times. J is TRBJ2-3 and V is TRBV5-4; TRBD2 aligns across 9 bases. The germline gives CDR1 SGHNT, CDR2 YYREEE (reference sequence). The CDR3 has 16 amino acids. Germline trimming cut 4 bases from V and 3 bases from J; bases unmatched to any gene: 9. CDR3 in DNA: TGTGCCAGCAGCCGCGGGAAGCGGGAGGCGACAGATACGCAGTATTTT. Translated, it gives CASSRGKREATDTQYF.

This rearrangement joins TRBV20-1 to TRBJ2-7, with unresolved D. Germline CDR1 DFQATT, CDR2 SNEGSKA (reference sequence). CDR3 length: 13 residues. The V and J ends lost 5 bases and 2 bases respectively, with 13 bases between them. CDR3: CSASTLGTYEQYF. For the CDR3, the DNA is TGCAGTGCTTCTACCCTAGGTACCTACGAGCAGTACTTC.

This clonotype was observed many times. CDR3 nucleotides: TGTGCCAGCTCACCGACAGGGGACAATCAGCCCCAGCATTTT. Protein sequence: CASSPTGDNQPQHF. The chain is built from TRBV18 and TRBJ1-5; 8 bases line up with TRBD1. Unmatched junction bases numbered 1, after V lost 3 bases and J lost 3 bases. CDR3 length: 14 amino acids. Germline-derived CDR1 and CDR2 are KGHSH and LQKENI.

The chain carries TRBV30 and TRBJ1-1; the D is unclear. CDR3 length: 14 residues. Germline CDR1 GTSNPN, CDR2 SVGIG (reference sequence). V shed 4 bases and J shed 2 bases, with 14 bases lying between them. CDR3 loop: CAWTVSRGNTEAFF. The DNA for the CDR3 is TGTGCCTGGACTGTGTCGCGGGGAAACACTGAAGCTTTCTTT. The variable domain in full, with the rest retrieved from reference TRBV30 and TRBJ1-1, is SQTIHQWPATLVQPVGSPLSLECTVEGTSNPNLYWYRQAAGRGLQLLFYSVGIGQISSEVPQNLSASRPQDRQFILSSKKLLLSDSGFYLCAWTVSRGNTEAFFGQGTRLTVV.

This clonotype was seen only a few times. The chain employs TRBV28 and TRBJ2-7, with D possibly TRBD2 on 5 matching bases. This CDR3 is built from 14 residues. Looked up from germline, CDR1 is MDHEN and CDR2 is SYDVKM. V was clipped by 8 bases and J by 6 bases, with 20 bases between them. The CDR3 coding sequence is TGTGCCAGCGCTTTGAGCGGAATCCGCCGCGAGCAGTACTTC. Translation: CASALSGIRREQYF.

This clonotype was found a few times. The chain combines TRBV9 with TRBJ2-3; 9 bases are a match to TRBD2. There are 17 residues in the CDR3. Unmatched junction bases numbered 11, after V lost 4 bases and J lost 2 bases. Germline V gene data show CDR1 as SGDLS and CDR2 as YYNGEE. The CDR3 bases are TGTGCCAGCAGCCCCTCAGGACTAGCGCACTCCACAGATACGCAGTATTTT. Translated, it gives CASSPSGLAHSTDTQYF.

This clonotype has only a few counts. This rearrangement joins TRBV28 to TRBJ1-3; possibly TRBD1 for D (5 bases). Germline CDR1 MDHEN, CDR2 SYDVKM. V lost 8 bases and J lost 2, with 22 bases in between. The CDR3 covers 17 residues. The CDR3 nucleotides are TGTGCCAGCTCAAAGGCGGGGCGGCGGGATGCTGGAAACACCATATATTTT. Amino acid sequence: CASSKAGRRDAGNTIYF.

At least ten counts were recorded for this clonotype. The chain recombines TRBV5-1 with TRBJ2-5, with D possibly being TRBD1 or TRBD2 (6 bases each). The CDR3 length is 16 residues. Per the germline V gene, CDR1 is SGHRS and CDR2 is YFSETQ. The germline V and J ends were trimmed by 0 bases and 4 bases, with 16 bases remaining between them. CDR3 loop: CASSLATTRGTETQYF. CDR3 bases: TGCGCCAGCAGCTTGGCTACGACTAGGGGGACAGAGACCCAGTACTTC.

The chain couples TRBV9 to TRBJ1-1; the D is unclear. This CDR3 contains 16 residues. Trimming removed 0 bases at V and 0 bases at J, with 12 bases between. Germline loops: CDR1 SGDLS, CDR2 YYNGEE. For the CDR3, the DNA is TGTGCCAGCAGCGTAGGCGCAAGTGCCGTGAACACTGAAGCTTTCTTT. Translating it yields CASSVGASAVNTEAFF.

This clonotype was recorded many times. The chain joins TRBV7-9 to TRBJ2-1; TRBD2 matches at 7 bases. V shed 3 bases and J 9 bases; nucleotides not matched to a gene: 2. The CDR3 length is 12 residues. Per the germline V gene, CDR1 is SEHNR and CDR2 is FQNEAQ (reference sequence). CDR3: CASSLAGAEQFF. The CDR3 DNA is TGTGCCAGCAGCTTGGCGGGAGCTGAGCAGTTCTTC. Using reference TRBV7-9 and TRBJ2-1 for the parts outside the CDR3, the full variable domain is DTGVSQNPRHKITKRGQNVTFRCDPISEHNRLYWYRQTLGQGPEFLTYFQNEAQLEKSRLLSDRFSAERPKGSFSTLEIQRTEQGDSAMYLCASSLAGAEQFFGPGTRLTVL.

This clonotype was recorded at least ten times. The chain recombines TRBV30 with TRBJ2-1; the D gene is possibly TRBD1 (5 bases). This CDR3 region has 14 residues. Germline assignment: CDR1 GTSNPN and CDR2 SVGIG (reference sequence). Trimming took 3 bases from V and 6 from J, leaving 15 bases between them. In DNA form, the CDR3 reads TGTGCCTGGAGGGAAGGGGCTAGTCCCAATGAGCAGTTCTTC. Encoded protein: CAWREGASPNEQFF.

This clonotype has a count of ten or more. V gene TRBV19 combines with J gene TRBJ2-6; TRBD1 matches at 9 bases. From germline, CDR1 is LNHDA and CDR2 SQIVND (reference sequence). CDR3 length: 16 residues. Losses at the gene ends were 9 bases for V and 2 bases for J; bases not matched to a gene: 8. The CDR3 spells CASSRDREAGANVLTF. The CDR3 DNA sequence: TGTGCCAGCAGCCGGGACAGGGAAGCTGGGGCCAACGTCCTGACTTTC. Full variable domain (remainder filled in from reference TRBV19 and TRBJ2-6): DGGITQSPKYLFRKEGQNVTLSCEQNLNHDAMYWYRQDPGQGLRLIYYSQIVNDFQKGDIAEGYSVSREKKESFPLTVTSAQKNPTAFYLCASSRDREAGANVLTFGAGSRLTVL.

V and J are TRBV5-1 and TRBJ2-2; D gene uncertain. In germline, CDR1 is SGHRS, CDR2 YFSETQ. V lost 0 bases, J lost 4 bases, and 13 bases lay in between. The CDR3 has 16 amino acids. DNA for the CDR3: TGCGCCAGCAGCTTGGCCGGTGGTGTTCCCACCGGGGAGCTGTTTTTT. It is translated as CASSLAGGVPTGELFF.

At least ten counts were recorded for this clonotype. The chain uses TRBV3-1 and TRBJ2-3; D gene uncertain. This CDR3 is built from 12 residues. CDR1 is LGHDT, CDR2 YNNKEL, per germline (reference sequence). V was cut by 2 bases and J by 8 bases, with 8 bases left in between. The CDR3 sequence: CASSQPSGTQYF. The CDR3 DNA sequence: TGTGCCAGCAGCCAACCGTCCGGTACGCAGTATTTT.

The chain links TRBV7-3 to TRBJ2-1; TRBD2 matches at 7 bases. With V trimmed by 1 base and J by 6 bases, 6 bases remained unmatched. Germline CDR1 reads SGHTA; CDR2 reads FQGTGA. The CDR3 is made up of 15 amino acids. The CDR3 DNA reads as TGTGCCAGCAGCTTAATCCCCGGGGGGACCAATGAGCAGTTCTTC. Amino acid sequence: CASSLIPGGTNEQFF.

The chain couples TRBV11-2 to TRBJ2-3; D uncertain. Germline V lookup: CDR1 SGHAT, CDR2 FQNNGV. The CDR3 runs 13 residues. V lost 4 bases and J 4 bases, leaving 9 bases between the germline ends. This CDR3 reads CASSSPWADTQYF. CDR3 coding DNA: TGTGCCAGCAGCTCCCCGTGGGCAGATACGCAGTATTTT.

This clonotype was detected many times. CDR3: CSARDRLAGATDTQYF. The CDR3 DNA sequence: TGCAGTGCTAGAGATCGGTTAGCGGGCGCCACAGATACGCAGTATTTT. The V and J genes are TRBV20-1 and TRBJ2-3, with 7 bases matching TRBD2. CDR1 is DFQATT, CDR2 SNEGSKA, per germline (reference sequence). The CDR3 sequence is 16 residues long. Trimming removed 0 bases from V and 2 bases from J; junction bases left unmatched: 8.